This TCR beta chain was captured by sequencing in a study of cytomegalovirus exposure and HLA in healthy donors. Study-level findings and limits: Rare TCR sequences predominated, though certain public TCRs were found in many donors. Reportedly, fewer N-insertions than the approximately 700-donor mean appeared in an Asian-associated ancestry cluster in a later analysis. With further analysis later on, most CMV-associated TCR beta chains appeared HLA-restricted.

CDR1 and CDR2 from the germline V gene are SGHTA and FQGNSA. V lost 2 bases and J lost 6; bases outside the gene matches: 3. CDR3 length equals 14 residues. It was with 60 Vbeta and 13 Jbeta primers that the PCR ran. Clones were read by immunoSEQ multiplex PCR, and TCRdb kept only the in-frame ones, dropping some. The specimen's table records fewer than 60,000 clones. Worth noting for this clone: Its target is unknown.

Sequences were obtained from PBMCs. This chain uses TRBV7-2 with TRBJ1-5; 8 bases align to TRBD1. The sequence was collected from a woman aged 40 to 55 in good health and CMV-seronegative. Here the CDR3 DNA reads TGTGCCAGCAGCTTACAGGGGGCAGGTCAGCCCCAGCATTTT. It translates to CASSLQGAGQPQHF.